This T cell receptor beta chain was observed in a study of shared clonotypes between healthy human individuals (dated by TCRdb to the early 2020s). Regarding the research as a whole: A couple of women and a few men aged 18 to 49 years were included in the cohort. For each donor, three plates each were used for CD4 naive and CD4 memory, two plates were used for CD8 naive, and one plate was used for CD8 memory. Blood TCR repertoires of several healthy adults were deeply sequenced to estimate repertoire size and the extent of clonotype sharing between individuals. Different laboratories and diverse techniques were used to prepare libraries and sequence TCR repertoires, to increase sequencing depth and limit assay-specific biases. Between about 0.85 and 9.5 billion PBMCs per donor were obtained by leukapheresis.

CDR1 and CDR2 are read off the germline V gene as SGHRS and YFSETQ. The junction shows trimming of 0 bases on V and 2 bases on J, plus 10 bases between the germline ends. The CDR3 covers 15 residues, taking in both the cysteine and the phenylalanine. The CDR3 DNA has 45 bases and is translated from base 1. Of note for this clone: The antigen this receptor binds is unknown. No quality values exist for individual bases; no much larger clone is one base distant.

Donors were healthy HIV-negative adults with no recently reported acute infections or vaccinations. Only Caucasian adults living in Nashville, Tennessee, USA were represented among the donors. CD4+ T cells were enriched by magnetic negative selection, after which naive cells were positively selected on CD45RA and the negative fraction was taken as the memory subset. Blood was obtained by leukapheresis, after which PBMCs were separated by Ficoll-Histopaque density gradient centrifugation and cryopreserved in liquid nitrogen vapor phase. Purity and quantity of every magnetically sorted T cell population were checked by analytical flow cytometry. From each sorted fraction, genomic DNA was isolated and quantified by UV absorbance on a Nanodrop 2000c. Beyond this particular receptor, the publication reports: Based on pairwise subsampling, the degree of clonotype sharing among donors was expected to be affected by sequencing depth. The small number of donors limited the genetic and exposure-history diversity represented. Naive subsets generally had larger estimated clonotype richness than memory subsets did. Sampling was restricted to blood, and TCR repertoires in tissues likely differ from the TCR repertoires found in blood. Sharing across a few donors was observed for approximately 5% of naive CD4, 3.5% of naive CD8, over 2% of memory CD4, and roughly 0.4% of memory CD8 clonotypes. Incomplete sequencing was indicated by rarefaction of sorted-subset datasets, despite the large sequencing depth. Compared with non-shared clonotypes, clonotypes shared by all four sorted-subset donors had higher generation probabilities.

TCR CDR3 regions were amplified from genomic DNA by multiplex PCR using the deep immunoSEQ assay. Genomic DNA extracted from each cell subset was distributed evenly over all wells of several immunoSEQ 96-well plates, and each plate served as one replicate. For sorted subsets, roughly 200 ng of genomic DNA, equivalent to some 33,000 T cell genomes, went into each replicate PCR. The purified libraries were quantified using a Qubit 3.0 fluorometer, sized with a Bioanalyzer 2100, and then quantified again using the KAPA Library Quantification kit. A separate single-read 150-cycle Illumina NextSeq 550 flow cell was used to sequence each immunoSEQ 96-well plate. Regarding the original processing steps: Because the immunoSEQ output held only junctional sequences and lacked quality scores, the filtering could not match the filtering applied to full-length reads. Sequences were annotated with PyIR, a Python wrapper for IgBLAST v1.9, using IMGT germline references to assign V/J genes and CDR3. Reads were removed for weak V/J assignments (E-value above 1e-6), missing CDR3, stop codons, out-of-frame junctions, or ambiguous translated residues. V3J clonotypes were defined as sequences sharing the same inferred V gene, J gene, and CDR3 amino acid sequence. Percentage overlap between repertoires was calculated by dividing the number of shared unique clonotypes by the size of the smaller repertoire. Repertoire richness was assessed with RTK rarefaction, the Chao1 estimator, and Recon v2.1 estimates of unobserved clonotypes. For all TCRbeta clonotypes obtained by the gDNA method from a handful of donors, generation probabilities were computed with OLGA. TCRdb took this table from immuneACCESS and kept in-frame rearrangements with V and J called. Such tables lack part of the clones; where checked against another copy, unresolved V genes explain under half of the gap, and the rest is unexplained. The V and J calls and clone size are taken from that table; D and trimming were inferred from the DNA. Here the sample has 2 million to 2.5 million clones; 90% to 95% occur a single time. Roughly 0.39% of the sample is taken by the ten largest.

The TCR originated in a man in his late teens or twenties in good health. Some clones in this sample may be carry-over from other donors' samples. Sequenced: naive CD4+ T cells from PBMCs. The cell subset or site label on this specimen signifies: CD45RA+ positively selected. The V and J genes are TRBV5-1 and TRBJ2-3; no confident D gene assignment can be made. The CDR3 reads CASSLAQDYTDTQYF. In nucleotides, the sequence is TGCGCCAGCAGCTTGGCTCAGGATTACACAGATACGCAGTATTTT.